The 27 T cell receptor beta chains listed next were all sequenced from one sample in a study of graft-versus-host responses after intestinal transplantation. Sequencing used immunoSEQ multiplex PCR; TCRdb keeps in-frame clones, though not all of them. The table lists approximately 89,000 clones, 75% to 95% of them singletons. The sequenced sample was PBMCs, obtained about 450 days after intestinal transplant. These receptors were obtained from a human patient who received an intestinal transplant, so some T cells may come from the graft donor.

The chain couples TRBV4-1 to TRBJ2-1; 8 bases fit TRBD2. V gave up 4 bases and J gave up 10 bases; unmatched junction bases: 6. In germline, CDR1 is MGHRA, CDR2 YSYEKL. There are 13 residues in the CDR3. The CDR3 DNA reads TGCGCCAGCAGCCCACGGGGGGGCAGGGAGCAGTTCTTC. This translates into CASSPRGGREQFF.

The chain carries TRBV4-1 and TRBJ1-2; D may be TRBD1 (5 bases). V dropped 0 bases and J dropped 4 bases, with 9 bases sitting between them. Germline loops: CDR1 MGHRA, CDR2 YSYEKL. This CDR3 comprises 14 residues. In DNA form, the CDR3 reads TGCGCCAGCAGCCAAGAGGGGCTACCCTATGGCTACACCTTC. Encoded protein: CASSQEGLPYGYTF.

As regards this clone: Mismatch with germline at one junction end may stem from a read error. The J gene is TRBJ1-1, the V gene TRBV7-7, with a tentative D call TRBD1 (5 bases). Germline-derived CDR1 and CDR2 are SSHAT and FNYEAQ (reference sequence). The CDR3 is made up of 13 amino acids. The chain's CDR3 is CASSARGSTEAFF. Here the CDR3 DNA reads TGTGCTAGCAGCGCAAGGGGATCCACTGAAGCTTTCTTT.

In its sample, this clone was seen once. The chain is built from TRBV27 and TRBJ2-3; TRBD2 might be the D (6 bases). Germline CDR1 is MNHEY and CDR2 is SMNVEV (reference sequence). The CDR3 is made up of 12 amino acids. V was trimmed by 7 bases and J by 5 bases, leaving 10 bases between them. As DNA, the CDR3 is TGTGCCAGCACCCTGCGGGGAGATACGCAGTATTTT. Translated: CASTLRGDTQYF.

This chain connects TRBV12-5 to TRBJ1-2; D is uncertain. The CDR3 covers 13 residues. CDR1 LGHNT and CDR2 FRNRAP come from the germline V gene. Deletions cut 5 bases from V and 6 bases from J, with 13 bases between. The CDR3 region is CASGPQVGHGYTF. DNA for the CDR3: TGTGCTAGTGGTCCTCAAGTTGGTCATGGCTACACCTTC.

This CDR3 reads CASTLDVRRGGTEAFF. CDR3 DNA sequence: TGCGCCAGCACCCTGGACGTTCGCAGGGGCGGAACTGAAGCTTTCTTT. J is TRBJ1-1 and V is TRBV5-1, with a weak D call TRBD1 (6 bases). V gave up 6 bases and J gave up 5 bases, with 23 bases separating them. The CDR3 has 16 amino acids. Germline CDR1 is SGHRS and CDR2 is YFSETQ.

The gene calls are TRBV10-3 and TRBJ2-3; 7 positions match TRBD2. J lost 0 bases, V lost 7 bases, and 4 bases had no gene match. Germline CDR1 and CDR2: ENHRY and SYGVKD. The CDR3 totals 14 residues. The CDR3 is CAITGDYSTDTQYF. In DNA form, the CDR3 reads TGTGCCATCACTGGGGACTATAGCACAGATACGCAGTATTTT.

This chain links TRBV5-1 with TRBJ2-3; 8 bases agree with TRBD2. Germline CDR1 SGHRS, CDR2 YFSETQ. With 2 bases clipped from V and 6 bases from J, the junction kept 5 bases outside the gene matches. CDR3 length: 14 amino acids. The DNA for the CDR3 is TGCGCCAGCAGCTTAGCGGGGGTCGGGGATACGCAGTATTTT. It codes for CASSLAGVGDTQYF.

The CDR3 DNA is TGCGCCAGCAGCTTGGATCAGGGAACGAACATTCAGTACTTC. Amino acids: CASSLDQGTNIQYF. J is TRBJ2-4 and V is TRBV5-1; a possible D gene is TRBD1 (5 bases). The length of the CDR3 is 14 residues. CDR1 and CDR2 from the germline V gene are SGHRS and YFSETQ. V shed 0 bases and J shed 7 bases, with 11 bases lying between them.

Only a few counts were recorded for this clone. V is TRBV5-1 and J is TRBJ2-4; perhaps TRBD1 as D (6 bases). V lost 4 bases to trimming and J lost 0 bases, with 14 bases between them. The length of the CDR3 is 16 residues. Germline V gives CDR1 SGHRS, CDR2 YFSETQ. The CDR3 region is CASSPGQPLAKNIQYF. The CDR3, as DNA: TGCGCCAGCAGCCCAGGACAGCCCCTAGCCAAAAACATTCAGTACTTC.

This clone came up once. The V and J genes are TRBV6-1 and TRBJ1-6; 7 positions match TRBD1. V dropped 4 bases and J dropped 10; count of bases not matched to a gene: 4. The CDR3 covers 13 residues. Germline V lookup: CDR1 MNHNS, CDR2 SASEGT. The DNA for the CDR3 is TGTGCCAGCAGTGCGGACAGGAGCTCACCCCTCCACTTT. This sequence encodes CASSADRSSPLHF.

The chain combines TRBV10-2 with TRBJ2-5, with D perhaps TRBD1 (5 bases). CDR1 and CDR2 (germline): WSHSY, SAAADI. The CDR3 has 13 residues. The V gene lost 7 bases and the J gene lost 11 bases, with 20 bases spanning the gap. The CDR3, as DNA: TGCGCCAGCACCGTTGACCGCGGACAAGAGCAGTACTTC. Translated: CASTVDRGQEQYF.

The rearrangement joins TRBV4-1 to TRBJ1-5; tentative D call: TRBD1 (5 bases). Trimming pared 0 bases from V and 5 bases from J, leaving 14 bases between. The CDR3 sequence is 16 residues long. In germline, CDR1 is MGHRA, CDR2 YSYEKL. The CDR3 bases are TGCGCCAGCAGCCAAGATAAATGGGACCTCGATCAGCCCCAGCATTTT. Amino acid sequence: CASSQDKWDLDQPQHF.

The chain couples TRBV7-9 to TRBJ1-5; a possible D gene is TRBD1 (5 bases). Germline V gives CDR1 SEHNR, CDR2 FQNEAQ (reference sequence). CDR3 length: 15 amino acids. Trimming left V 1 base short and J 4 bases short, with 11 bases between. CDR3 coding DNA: TGTGCCAGCAGCTTAGGGGGCGCAGTAAATCAGCCCCAGCATTTT. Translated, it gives CASSLGGAVNQPQHF. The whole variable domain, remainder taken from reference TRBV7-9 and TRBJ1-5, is DTGVSQNPRHKITKRGQNVTFRCDPISEHNRLYWYRQTLGQGPEFLTYFQNEAQLEKSRLLSDRFSAERPKGSFSTLEIQRTEQGDSAMYLCASSLGGAVNQPQHFGDGTRLSIL.

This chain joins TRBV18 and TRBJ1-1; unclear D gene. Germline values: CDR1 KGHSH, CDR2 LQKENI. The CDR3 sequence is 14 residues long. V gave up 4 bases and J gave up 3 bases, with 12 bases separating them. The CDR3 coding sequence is TGTGCCAGCTCACTCAATGTGGCGGACACTGAAGCTTTCTTT. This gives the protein CASSLNVADTEAFF.

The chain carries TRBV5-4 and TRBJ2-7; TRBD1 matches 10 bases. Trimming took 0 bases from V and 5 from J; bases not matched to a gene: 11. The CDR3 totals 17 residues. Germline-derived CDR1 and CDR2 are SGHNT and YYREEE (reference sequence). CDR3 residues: CASSLGAPDRGYHEQYF. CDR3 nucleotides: TGTGCCAGCAGCTTGGGGGCCCCGGACAGGGGGTACCACGAGCAGTACTTC.

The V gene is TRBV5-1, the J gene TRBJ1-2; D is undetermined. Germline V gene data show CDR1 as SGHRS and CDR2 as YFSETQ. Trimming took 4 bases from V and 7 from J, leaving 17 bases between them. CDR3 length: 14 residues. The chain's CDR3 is CASSSWFLTSGYTF. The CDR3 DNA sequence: TGCGCCAGCAGCAGTTGGTTCCTAACTAGTGGCTACACCTTC.

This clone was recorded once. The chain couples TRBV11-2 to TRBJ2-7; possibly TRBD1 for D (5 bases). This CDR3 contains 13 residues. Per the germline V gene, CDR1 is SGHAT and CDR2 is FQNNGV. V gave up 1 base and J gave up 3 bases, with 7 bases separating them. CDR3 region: CASSLGGSYEQYF. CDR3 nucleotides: TGTGCCAGCAGCTTAGGGGGCAGCTACGAGCAGTACTTC.

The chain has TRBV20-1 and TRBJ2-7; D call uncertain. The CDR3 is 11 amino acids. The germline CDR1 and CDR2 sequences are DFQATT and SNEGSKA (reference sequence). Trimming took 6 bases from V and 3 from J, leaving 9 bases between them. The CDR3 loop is CSAPGDYEQYF. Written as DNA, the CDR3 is TGCAGTGCCCCCGGTGACTACGAGCAGTACTTC.

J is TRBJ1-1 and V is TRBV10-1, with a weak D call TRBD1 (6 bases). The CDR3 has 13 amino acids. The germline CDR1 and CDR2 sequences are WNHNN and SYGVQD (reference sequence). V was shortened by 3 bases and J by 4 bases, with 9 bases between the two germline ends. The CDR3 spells CASSDRGPTEAFF. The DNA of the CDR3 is TGCGCCAGCAGTGACAGGGGCCCCACTGAAGCTTTCTTT.

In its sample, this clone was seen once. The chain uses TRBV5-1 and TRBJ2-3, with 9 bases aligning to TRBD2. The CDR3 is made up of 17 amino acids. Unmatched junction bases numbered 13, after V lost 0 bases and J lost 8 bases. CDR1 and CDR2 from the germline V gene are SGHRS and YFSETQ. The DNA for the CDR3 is TGCGCCAGCAGCTTGGGGGCATTGGCGGGGGGGGCCCCTACGCAGTATTTT. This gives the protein CASSLGALAGGAPTQYF.

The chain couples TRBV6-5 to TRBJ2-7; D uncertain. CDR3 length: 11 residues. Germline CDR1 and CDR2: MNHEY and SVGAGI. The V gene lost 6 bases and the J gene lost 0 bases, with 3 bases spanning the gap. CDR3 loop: CASSHSYEQYF. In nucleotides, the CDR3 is TGTGCCAGCAGCCACTCCTACGAGCAGTACTTC.

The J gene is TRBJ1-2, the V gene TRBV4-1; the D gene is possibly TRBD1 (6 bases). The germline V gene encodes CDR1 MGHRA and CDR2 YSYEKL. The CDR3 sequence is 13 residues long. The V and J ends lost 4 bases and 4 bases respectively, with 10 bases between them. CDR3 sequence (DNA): TGCGCCAGCAGCCCGGGGGCAGGCTATGGCTACACCTTC. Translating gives CASSPGAGYGYTF.

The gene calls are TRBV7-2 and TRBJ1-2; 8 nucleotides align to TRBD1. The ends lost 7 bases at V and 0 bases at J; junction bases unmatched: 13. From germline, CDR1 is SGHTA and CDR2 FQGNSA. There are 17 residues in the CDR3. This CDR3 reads CASTPHRDRPANYGYTF. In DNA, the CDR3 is TGTGCCAGCACCCCCCATCGGGACAGGCCAGCTAACTATGGCTACACCTTC.

CDR3 region: CSGYETAGNTEAFF. The CDR3 bases are TGCAGTGGATATGAGACGGCTGGGAACACTGAAGCTTTCTTT. The chain uses TRBV29-1 and TRBJ1-1; no definite D call. From germline, CDR1 is SQVTM and CDR2 ANQGSEA. This CDR3 contains 14 residues. Using reference TRBV29-1 and TRBJ1-1 for the parts outside the CDR3, the full variable domain is SAVISQKPSRDICQRGTSLTIQCQVDSQVTMMFWYRQQPGQSLTLIATANQGSEATYESGFVIDKFPISRPNLTFSTLTVSNMSPEDSSIYLCSGYETAGNTEAFFGQGTRLTVV.

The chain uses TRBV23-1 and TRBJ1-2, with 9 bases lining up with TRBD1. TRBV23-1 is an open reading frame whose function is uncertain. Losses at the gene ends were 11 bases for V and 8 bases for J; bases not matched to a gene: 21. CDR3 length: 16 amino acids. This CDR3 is CARGGAPGTGCYGYTF. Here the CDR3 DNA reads TGCGCCCGGGGAGGCGCCCCCGGGACAGGGTGTTACGGCTACACCTTC.

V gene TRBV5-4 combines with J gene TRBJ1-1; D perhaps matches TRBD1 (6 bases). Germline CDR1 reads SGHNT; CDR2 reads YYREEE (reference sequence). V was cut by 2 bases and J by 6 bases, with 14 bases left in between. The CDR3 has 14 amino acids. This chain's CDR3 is CASSFSGQPPEAFF. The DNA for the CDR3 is TGTGCCAGCAGCTTCTCGGGACAACCCCCTGAAGCTTTCTTT.